Listed here is a single TCR beta chain. The CDR3 covers 11 residues. CDR1 ENHRY and CDR2 SYGVKD come from the germline V gene. Trimming took off 8 bases at V and 6 bases at J, with 10 bases between the two ends. The data derive from a study of technical replicates of blood from a handful of donors. Measured with immunoSEQ multiplex PCR; TCRdb has only the in-frame clones, and not every one. The sample has just over 95,000 clones, more than 90% seen once. The V call is TRBV10-3, the J call TRBJ1-1, with D unresolved. Sequencing was carried out using T cells isolated from PBMCs. This receptor was taken from a human donor in good health. CDR3 amino acids: CAIGPGSEAFF. In nucleotides, the CDR3 is TGTGCCATCGGCCCAGGTTCTGAAGCTTTCTTT.